One sample yielded the 22 T cell receptor beta chains listed below, sequenced in a study of regulatory T cells in long-lasting Graves disease. The time point here: persistent/refractory GD, antithyroid drugs over 5 years with positive TRAb. Generation of the TCR library employed RNA extracted from PBMCs. TCR beta libraries were built with iRepertoire HTBI primers and Arm-PCR of CDR3 regions. TCRdb reprocessed the multiplex PCR reads with MiXCR, giving one entry per CDR3 protein. Counted here are about 470,000 distinct CDR3 sequences, roughly 21% occurring once; the ten biggest clones make up roughly 7.7%. The sample here was peripheral blood mononuclear cells (PBMCs), taken when the disease was refractory, from a patient treated with antithyroid drugs. The receptor source for this set is a female donor with Graves disease.

This clonotype has at least ten counts. The V gene is TRBV6-1, the J gene TRBJ2-7; TRBD1 matches at 9 bases. CDR3 length equals 15 residues. The V and J ends lost 4 bases and 2 bases, in that order; junction bases with no gene match: 6. The germline CDR1 and CDR2 sequences are MNHNS and SASEGT. This chain's CDR3 is CASSVGTGWPYEQYF. CDR3 nucleotides: TGTGCCAGCAGTGTAGGGACAGGGTGGCCCTACGAGCAGTACTTC.

This clonotype has ten or more counts. The CDR3 sequence is CASSFFGEGETQYF. CDR3 bases: TGTGCCAGCAGCTTTTTCGGGGAGGGAGAGACCCAGTACTTC. The chain links TRBV11-2 to TRBJ2-5, with 7 bases identical to TRBD2. The CDR3 spans 14 residues. The V gene's germline CDR1 is SGHAT and CDR2 FQNNGV. Germline trimming cut 3 bases from V and 4 bases from J; bases unmatched to any gene: 5.

This chain joins TRBV18 and TRBJ2-7; 9 nucleotides agree with TRBD1. CDR1 is KGHSH, CDR2 LQKENI, per germline. The CDR3 length is 15 residues. Trimming at V came to 3 bases and at J to 3 bases, leaving 6 bases not matched to a gene. The CDR3 sequence: CASSPVGQGNYEQYF. The CDR3 coding sequence is TGTGCCAGCTCACCGGTCGGACAGGGGAACTACGAGCAGTACTTC.

This clonotype was picked up a small number of times. J is TRBJ1-1 and V is TRBV3-1, with D perhaps matching TRBD1 (5 bases). The V end lost 1 base, the J end lost 5 bases, and 11 bases lay between the germline ends. CDR1 is LGHDT, CDR2 YNNKEL, per germline (reference sequence). The CDR3 is made up of 14 amino acids. The CDR3 bases are TGTGCCAGCAGCCAAGGAGTGGGGGGAACTGAAGCTTTCTTT. This translates into CASSQGVGGTEAFF.

The sample holds many counts of this clonotype. J is TRBJ1-2 and V is TRBV28; D is uncertain. The CDR3 loop spans 13 amino acids. Deletions cut 2 bases from V and 4 bases from J, with 8 bases between. Germline-derived CDR1 and CDR2 are MDHEN and SYDVKM. Here the CDR3 reads CASSLIGRYGYTF. The CDR3 nucleotides are TGTGCCAGCAGTTTAATCGGACGCTATGGCTACACCTTC.

This clonotype came up a few times. V is TRBV5-1 and J is TRBJ2-2; possibly TRBD1 for D (6 bases). Trimming shortened V by 4 bases and J by 3 bases, and 19 bases separated the two germline ends. The CDR3 covers 17 residues. CDR1 is SGHRS and CDR2 is YFSETQ in the germline V gene. The CDR3 sequence is CASSPDGNRAHTGELFF. CDR3 nucleotide sequence: TGCGCCAGCAGCCCGGACGGGAACAGGGCCCACACCGGGGAGCTGTTTTTT.

On this clonotype: With a much larger clone just one base away, this may be a read error. In DNA form, the CDR3 reads TGTGCCAGCAGTACAGGGGATGAAAAACTGTTTTTT. Amino acids: CASSTGDEKLFF. The chain uses TRBV12-3 or TRBV12-4 and TRBJ1-4; TRBD1 matches at 7 bases. The CDR3 covers 12 residues. The J segment lost 6 bases and the V segment lost 5 bases, leaving 0 bases of the junction unmatched.

The rearrangement links TRBV28 to TRBJ2-1; D is uncertain. Germline V gene sequence: CDR1 MDHEN, CDR2 SYDVKM. V lost 5 bases and J lost 6, with 20 bases in between. CDR3 length: 16 amino acids. The CDR3 coding sequence is TGTGCCAGCAGTGGCCTCGGACGAATATCACGCAATGAGCAGTTCTTC. It is translated as CASSGLGRISRNEQFF.

The chain uses TRBV13 and TRBJ2-3; D call uncertain. V was shortened by 5 bases and J by 2 bases, with 5 bases between the two germline ends. Germline loops: CDR1 PRHDT, CDR2 FYEKMQ (reference sequence). The CDR3 covers 12 residues. CDR3 sequence reads: CASSPTTDTQYF. The CDR3 nucleotides are TGTGCCAGCAGCCCTACCACAGATACGCAGTATTTT. Drawing the rest from reference TRBV13 and TRBJ2-3, the complete variable domain is AAGVIQSPRHLIKEKRETATLKCYPIPRHDTVYWYQQGPGQDPQFLISFYEKMQSDKGSIPDRFSAQQFSDYHSELNMSSLELGDSALYFCASSPTTDTQYFGPGTRLTVL.

The gene calls are TRBV24-1 and TRBJ2-2, with 8 bases identical to TRBD2. This CDR3 is 14 amino acids long. The V gene end was trimmed by 5 bases and the J gene end by 6 bases; junction bases not matched to a gene: 4. Germline CDR1 and CDR2: KGHDR and SFDVKD. CDR3 amino acids: CATSGAGDSGELFF. The CDR3 DNA is TGTGCCACCAGTGGAGCGGGAGACTCCGGGGAGCTGTTTTTT.

The CDR3 here is CASSADRENSYEQYF. The CDR3 region has the DNA TGTGCCAGCAGCGCCGACAGGGAAAACTCCTACGAGCAGTACTTC. The V gene is TRBV7-9, the J gene TRBJ2-7; 7 bases map to TRBD1. The ends lost 5 bases at V and 0 bases at J; junction bases unmatched: 7. CDR1 and CDR2 (germline): SEHNR, FQNEAQ (reference sequence). This CDR3 has 15 amino acids.

The chain has TRBV19 and TRBJ1-1; the match to TRBD1 covers 7 bases. Trimming removed 5 bases from V and 1 base from J; junction bases left unmatched: 7. Per germline, CDR1 LNHDA and CDR2 SQIVND (reference sequence). The CDR3 is 15 amino acids. Here the CDR3 DNA reads TGTGCCAGTAGTTCCAGGACAGGCCGGAACACTGAAGCTTTCTTT. It codes for CASSSRTGRNTEAFF.

Note on this clonotype: One base away lies a much larger clone, so this may be a sequencing read error. The V call is TRBV5-6, the J call TRBJ1-2; 10 nucleotides line up with TRBD1. This CDR3 spans 14 amino acids. Germline V gene data show CDR1 as SGHDT and CDR2 as YYEEEE. The CDR3 region is CASSAGDRGYGHTF. CDR3 in DNA: TGTGCCAGCAGCGCGGGGGACAGGGGATATGGCCACACCTTC. Drawing the rest from reference TRBV5-6 and TRBJ1-2, the complete variable domain is DAGVTQSPTHLIKTRGQQVTLRCSPKSGHDTVSWYQQALGQGPQFIFQYYEEEERQRGNFPDRFSGHQFPNYSSELNVNALLLGDSALYLCASSAGDRGYGHTFGSGTRLTVV.

The rearrangement uses TRBV12-3 or TRBV12-4 and TRBJ2-2; 9 bases agree with TRBD2. V was clipped by 3 bases and J by 6 bases; unmatched bases: 11. The CDR3 totals 17 residues. This chain's CDR3 is CASSFVSGRSKAGELFF. CDR3 bases: TGTGCCAGCAGTTTCGTTAGCGGGAGAAGCAAGGCCGGGGAGCTGTTTTTT.

The chain recombines TRBV30 with TRBJ2-7; no clear D gene. V was pared by 2 bases and J by 1 base, with 6 bases between. Germline V CDR1 and CDR2: GTSNPN, SVGIG (reference sequence). This CDR3 has 12 amino acids. The CDR3 sequence: CAWSQVSYEQYF. CDR3 nucleotides: TGTGCCTGGAGTCAGGTATCCTACGAGCAGTACTTC. The full variable domain, in which reference TRBV30 and TRBJ2-7 provide the parts outside the CDR3, is SQTIHQWPATLVQPVGSPLSLECTVEGTSNPNLYWYRQAAGRGLQLLFYSVGIGQISSEVPQNLSASRPQDRQFILSSKKLLLSDSGFYLCAWSQVSYEQYFGPGTRLTVT.

This clonotype was seen a few times. Here the CDR3 reads CASSQLTGAKNIQYF. DNA for the CDR3: TGTGCCAGCAGCCAATTGACAGGGGCCAAAAACATTCAGTACTTC. The chain joins TRBV14 to TRBJ2-4, with 7 bases matching TRBD1. V was clipped by 2 bases and J by 1 base; unmatched bases: 2. CDR1 is SGHDN, CDR2 FVKESK, per germline. This CDR3 has 15 residues.

A remark on this clonotype: This may arise from a read error, as a much more abundant clone is one base away. V usage is TRBV19 and J usage is TRBJ1-2; D unresolved. Germline values: CDR1 LNHDA, CDR2 SQIVND (reference sequence). Trimming removed 4 bases from V and 5 bases from J, with 8 bases in between. The CDR3 covers 12 residues. The DNA for the CDR3 is TGTGCCAGTAGTAGGCAGTCTTATGGCTACACCTTC. Its protein is CASSRQSYGYTF.

This clonotype was seen many times. V usage is TRBV20-1 and J usage is TRBJ1-5; 7 nucleotides match TRBD1. Germline V gene data show CDR1 as DFQATT and CDR2 as SNEGSKA (reference sequence). The CDR3 is made up of 14 amino acids. Losses at the gene ends were 4 bases for V and 3 bases for J; bases not matched to a gene: 6. The CDR3 loop reads CSATYDRDNQPQHF. DNA of the CDR3: TGCAGTGCTACATATGACAGGGACAATCAGCCCCAGCATTTT.

The chain recombines TRBV19 with TRBJ1-1; perhaps TRBD1 as D (5 bases). Germline CDR1 is LNHDA and CDR2 is SQIVND (reference sequence). Trimming took 7 bases from V and 1 from J, leaving 10 bases between them. The CDR3 runs to 13 residues. The DNA of the CDR3 is TGTGCCAGTAAACGACAGCAGAACACTGAAGCTTTCTTT. Translation: CASKRQQNTEAFF.

As regards this clonotype: With a much larger clone just one base away, this may be a read error. The chain employs TRBV9 and TRBJ2-7; 8 bases align to TRBD1. J gave up 0 bases and V 0 bases, and 2 bases lay outside the gene matches. The CDR3 spans 15 residues. Germline V gene lookup returns CDR1 SGDLS and CDR2 YYNGEE. The CDR3 DNA reads TGTGCCAGCAGCGTAGGGACAGGGATCTCCTACGAGCAGTACTTC. This codes for CASSVGTGISYEQYF.

The chain has TRBV19 and TRBJ2-2; D is perhaps TRBD2 (5 bases). The CDR3 runs to 13 residues. Per the germline V gene, CDR1 is LNHDA and CDR2 is SQIVND (reference sequence). V shed 7 bases and J shed 8 bases, with 14 bases lying between them. CDR3 in amino acids: CASTGLAWGELFF. CDR3 DNA sequence: TGTGCCAGTACTGGACTGGCGTGGGGGGAGCTGTTTTTT.

In its sample, this clonotype was seen many times. This chain links TRBV19 with TRBJ1-2; D possibly corresponds to TRBD1 (6 bases). The CDR3 is 12 amino acids. The V and J ends lost 7 bases and 5 bases respectively, with 11 bases between them. The V gene's germline CDR1 is LNHDA and CDR2 SQIVND (reference sequence). DNA of the CDR3: TGTGCCAGTAAGGACAGTCCTTATGGCTACACCTTC. The encoded protein is CASKDSPYGYTF.